Sequencing of this T cell receptor (beta chain) was carried out in a study of blood T cell repertoires in COVID-19. The wider study: Acute-phase and convalescent COVID-19 samples originated in the United States, Italy and Spain. PBMCs, B-cell-depleted T cells, or T cells were the source of the cDNA or gDNA that made up the material.

Sequencing used immunoSEQ multiplex PCR; TCRdb keeps in-frame clones, though not all of them. The top ten clones hold about 45% of a sample with roughly 80,000 clones, around 86% of them seen once. J gave up 10 bases and V 6 bases, and 5 bases lay outside the gene matches. The CDR3 covers 13 residues. The source of this sequence is a man older than 75 with acute or convalescent COVID-19. Sequencing was carried out using peripheral blood. The genes are TRBV12-3 or TRBV12-4 and TRBJ1-6; the match to TRBD1 covers 8 bases. Here the CDR3 DNA reads TGTGCCAGCAGCTGGACAGGGCAATCACCCCTCCACTTT. Its protein product is CASSWTGQSPLHF.